This T cell receptor (beta chain) was captured by sequencing in a study of memory CD4+ T cells and cytomegalovirus serostatus. Overall study findings and caveats: Of approximately 150 reported CMV TCRbeta sequences, 65 to 85 were found in memory CD4+ repertoires.

Regarding this clone: The target antigen is unknown.

The sort gate was single viable CD3+CD4+CD8-CD45RO+ cells for memory CD4+ T cells. The data were produced by immunoSEQ multiplex PCR, yet TCRdb's version contains in-frame clones alone and is incomplete. Seen here are over 40,000 clones, 82% observed once, and the top ten hold about 0.6%. The sequencing input was memory CD4+ T cells from blood. The sequence was collected from an adult in good health and CMV-seronegative.

CDR3: CASSFADRGVQYF. The DNA of the CDR3 is TGTGCCAGCAGTTTTGCGGACAGGGGCGTACAGTACTTC. The genes are TRBV28 and TRBJ2-7, with 9 bases matching TRBD1. In germline, CDR1 is MDHEN, CDR2 SYDVKM. The trim removed 3 bases at V and 10 bases at J, leaving 7 bases unmatched. The CDR3 length is 13 residues.